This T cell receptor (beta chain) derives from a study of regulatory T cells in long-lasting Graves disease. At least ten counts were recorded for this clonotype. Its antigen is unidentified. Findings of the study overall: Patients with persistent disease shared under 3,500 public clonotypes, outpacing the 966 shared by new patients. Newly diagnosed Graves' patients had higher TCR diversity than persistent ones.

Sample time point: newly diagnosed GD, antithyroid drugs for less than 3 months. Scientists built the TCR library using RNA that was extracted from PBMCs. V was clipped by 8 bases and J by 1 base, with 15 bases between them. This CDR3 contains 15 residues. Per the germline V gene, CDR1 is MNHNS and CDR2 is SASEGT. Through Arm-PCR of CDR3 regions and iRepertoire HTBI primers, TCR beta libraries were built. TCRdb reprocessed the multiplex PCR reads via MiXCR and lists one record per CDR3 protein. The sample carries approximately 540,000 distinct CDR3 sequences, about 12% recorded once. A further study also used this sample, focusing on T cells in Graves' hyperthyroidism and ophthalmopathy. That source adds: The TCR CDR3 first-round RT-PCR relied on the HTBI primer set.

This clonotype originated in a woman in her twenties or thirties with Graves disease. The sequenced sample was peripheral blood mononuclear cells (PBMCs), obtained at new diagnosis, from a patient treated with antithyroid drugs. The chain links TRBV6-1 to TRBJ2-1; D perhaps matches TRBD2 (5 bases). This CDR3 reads CASSPGYGSYNEQFF. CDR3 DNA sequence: TGTGCCAGCTCCCCGGGGTATGGATCCTACAATGAGCAGTTCTTC.